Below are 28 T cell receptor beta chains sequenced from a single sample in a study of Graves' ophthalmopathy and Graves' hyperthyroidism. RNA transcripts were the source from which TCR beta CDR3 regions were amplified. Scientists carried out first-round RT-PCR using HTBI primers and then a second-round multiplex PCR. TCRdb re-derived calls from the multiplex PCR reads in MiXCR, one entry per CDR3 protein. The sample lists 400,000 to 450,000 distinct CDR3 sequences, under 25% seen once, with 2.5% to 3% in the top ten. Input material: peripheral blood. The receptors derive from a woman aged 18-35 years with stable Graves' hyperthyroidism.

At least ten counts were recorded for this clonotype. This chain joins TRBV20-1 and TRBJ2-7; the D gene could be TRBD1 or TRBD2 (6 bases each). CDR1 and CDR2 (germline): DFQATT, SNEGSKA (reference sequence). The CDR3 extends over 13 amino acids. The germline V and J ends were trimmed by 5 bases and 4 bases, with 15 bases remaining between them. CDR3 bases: TGCAGTGCTCGACAGGACTACGAATACGAGCAGTACTTC. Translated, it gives CSARQDYEYEQYF.

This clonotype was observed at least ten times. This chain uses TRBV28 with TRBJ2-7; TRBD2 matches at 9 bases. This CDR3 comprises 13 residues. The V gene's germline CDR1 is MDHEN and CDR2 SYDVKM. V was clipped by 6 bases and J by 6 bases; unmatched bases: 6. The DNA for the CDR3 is TGTGCCAGCAGAGGGACTAGCACGGTCGAGCAGTACTTC. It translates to CASRGTSTVEQYF.

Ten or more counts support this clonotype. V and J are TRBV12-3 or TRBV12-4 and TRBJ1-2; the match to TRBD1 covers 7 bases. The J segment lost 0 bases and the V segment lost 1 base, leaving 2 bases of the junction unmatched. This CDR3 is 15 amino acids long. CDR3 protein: CASSLGTGANYGYTF. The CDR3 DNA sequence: TGTGCCAGCAGTTTAGGTACAGGGGCTAACTATGGCTACACCTTC.

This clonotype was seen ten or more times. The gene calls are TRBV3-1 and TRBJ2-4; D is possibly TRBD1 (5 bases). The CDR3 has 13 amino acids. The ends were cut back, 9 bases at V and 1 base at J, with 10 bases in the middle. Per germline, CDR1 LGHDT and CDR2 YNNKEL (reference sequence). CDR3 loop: CASSAGAKNIQYF. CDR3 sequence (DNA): TGTGCCAGTAGTGCAGGGGCCAAAAACATTCAGTACTTC.

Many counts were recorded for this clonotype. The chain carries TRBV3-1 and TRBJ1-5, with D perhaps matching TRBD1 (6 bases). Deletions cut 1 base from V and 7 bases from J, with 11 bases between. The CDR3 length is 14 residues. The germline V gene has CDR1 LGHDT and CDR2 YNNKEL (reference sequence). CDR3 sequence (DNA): TGTGCCAGCAGCCAAGGGGCAGGGGAGCAGCCCCAGCATTTT. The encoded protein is CASSQGAGEQPQHF.

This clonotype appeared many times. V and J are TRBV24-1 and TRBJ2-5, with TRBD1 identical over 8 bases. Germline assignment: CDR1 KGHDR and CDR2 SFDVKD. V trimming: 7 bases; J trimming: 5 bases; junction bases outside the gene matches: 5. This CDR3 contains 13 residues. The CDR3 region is CATSRTGFETQYF. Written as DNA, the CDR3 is TGTGCCACCAGCCGGACAGGGTTCGAGACCCAGTACTTC.

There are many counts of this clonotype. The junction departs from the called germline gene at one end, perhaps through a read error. In DNA form, the CDR3 reads TGTGCCAGCAGTGAAGCTTCTCCGAGAAGCTCCTACGAGCAGTACTTT. Residues: CASSEASPRSSYEQYF. This sequence joins TRBV6-1 and TRBJ2-7; unclear D gene. CDR3 size: 16 residues. CDR1 and CDR2 from the germline V gene are MNHNS and SASEGT.

The CDR3 reads CASSVGRRADTEAFF. For the CDR3, the DNA is TGTGCCAGCAGTGTAGGTCGGAGGGCGGACACTGAAGCTTTCTTT. The J gene is TRBJ1-1, the V gene TRBV12-3 or TRBV12-4; D is ambiguous. The ends were cut back, 5 bases at V and 3 bases at J, with 16 bases in the middle. There are 15 residues in the CDR3.

CDR3 sequence reads: CASTRVGGSGTEAFF. CDR3 sequence (DNA): TGTGCCAGCACCAGGGTGGGGGGCTCGGGCACTGAAGCTTTCTTT. The genes are TRBV12-3 or TRBV12-4 and TRBJ1-1; D perhaps matches TRBD1 (6 bases). The V and J ends lost 7 bases and 4 bases respectively, with 19 bases between them. The CDR3 is made up of 15 amino acids.

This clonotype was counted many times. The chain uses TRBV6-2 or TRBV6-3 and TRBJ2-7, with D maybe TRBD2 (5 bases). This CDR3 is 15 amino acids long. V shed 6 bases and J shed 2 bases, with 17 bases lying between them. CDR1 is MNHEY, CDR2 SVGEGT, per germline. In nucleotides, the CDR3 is TGTGCCAGCAGCCCATGGACTGCCGAGGCCTACGAGCAGTACTTC. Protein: CASSPWTAEAYEQYF.

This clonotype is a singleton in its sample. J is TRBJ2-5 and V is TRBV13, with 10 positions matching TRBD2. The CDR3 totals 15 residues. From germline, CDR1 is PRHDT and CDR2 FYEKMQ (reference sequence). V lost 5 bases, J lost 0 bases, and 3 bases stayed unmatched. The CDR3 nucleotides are TGTGCCAGCAGCCCGAGCGGGAGGGACCAAGAGACCCAGTACTTC. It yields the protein CASSPSGRDQETQYF. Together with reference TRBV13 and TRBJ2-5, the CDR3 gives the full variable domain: AAGVIQSPRHLIKEKRETATLKCYPIPRHDTVYWYQQGPGQDPQFLISFYEKMQSDKGSIPDRFSAQQFSDYHSELNMSSLELGDSALYFCASSPSGRDQETQYFGPGTRLLVL.

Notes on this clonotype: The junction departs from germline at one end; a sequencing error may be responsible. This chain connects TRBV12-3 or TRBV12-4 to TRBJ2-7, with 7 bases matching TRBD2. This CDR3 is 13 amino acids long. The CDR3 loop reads CASSPRAGDDQYF. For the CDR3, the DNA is TGTGCCAGCAGTCCCCGCGCGGGAGACGATCAGTACTTC.

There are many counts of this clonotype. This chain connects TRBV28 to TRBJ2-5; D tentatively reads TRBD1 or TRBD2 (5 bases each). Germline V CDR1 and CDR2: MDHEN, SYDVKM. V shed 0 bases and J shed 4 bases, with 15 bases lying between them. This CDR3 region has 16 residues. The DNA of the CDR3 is TGTGCCAGCAGTTTATGGGGGACCCCGTCGCCAGAGACCCAGTACTTC. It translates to CASSLWGTPSPETQYF.

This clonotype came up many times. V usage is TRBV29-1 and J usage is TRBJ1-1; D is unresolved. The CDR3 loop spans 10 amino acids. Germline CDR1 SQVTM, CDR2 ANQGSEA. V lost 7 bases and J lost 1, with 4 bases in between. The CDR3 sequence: CSATNTEAFF. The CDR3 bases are TGCAGCGCTACGAACACTGAAGCTTTCTTT.

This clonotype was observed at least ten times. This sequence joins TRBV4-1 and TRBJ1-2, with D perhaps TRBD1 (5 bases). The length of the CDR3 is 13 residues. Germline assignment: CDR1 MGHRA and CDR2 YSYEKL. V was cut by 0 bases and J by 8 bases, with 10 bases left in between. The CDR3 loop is CASSQDPGNGYTF. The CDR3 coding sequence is TGCGCCAGCAGCCAAGACCCAGGGAACGGCTACACCTTC.

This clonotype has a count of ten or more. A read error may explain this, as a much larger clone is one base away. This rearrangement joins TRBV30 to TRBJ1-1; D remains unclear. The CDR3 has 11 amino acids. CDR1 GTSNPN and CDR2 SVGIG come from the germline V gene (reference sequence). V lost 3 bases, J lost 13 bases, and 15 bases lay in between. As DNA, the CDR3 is TGTGCCTGGAGAGGACTCACTAAAGTTTTCTTT. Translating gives CAWRGLTKVFF.

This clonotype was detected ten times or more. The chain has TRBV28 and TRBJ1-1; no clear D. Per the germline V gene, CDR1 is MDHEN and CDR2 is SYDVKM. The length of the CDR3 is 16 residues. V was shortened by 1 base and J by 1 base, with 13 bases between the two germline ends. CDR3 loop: CASSLSQRPPNTEAFF. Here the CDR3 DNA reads TGTGCCAGCAGTTTATCCCAGAGACCCCCGAACACTGAAGCTTTCTTT.

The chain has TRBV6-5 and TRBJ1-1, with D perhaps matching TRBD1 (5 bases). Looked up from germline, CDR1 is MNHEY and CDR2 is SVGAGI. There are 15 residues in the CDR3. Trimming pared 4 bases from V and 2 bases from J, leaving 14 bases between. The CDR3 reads CASSSRGAVNTEAFF. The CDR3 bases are TGTGCCAGCAGTTCTCGAGGGGCAGTAAACACTGAAGCTTTCTTT.

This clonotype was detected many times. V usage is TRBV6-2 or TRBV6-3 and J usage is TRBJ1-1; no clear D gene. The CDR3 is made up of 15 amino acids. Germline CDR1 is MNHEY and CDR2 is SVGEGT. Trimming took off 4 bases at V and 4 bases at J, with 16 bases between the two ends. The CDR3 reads CASSSAEGLSTEAFF. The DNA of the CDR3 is TGTGCCAGCAGTTCGGCTGAGGGTCTCAGCACTGAAGCTTTCTTT.

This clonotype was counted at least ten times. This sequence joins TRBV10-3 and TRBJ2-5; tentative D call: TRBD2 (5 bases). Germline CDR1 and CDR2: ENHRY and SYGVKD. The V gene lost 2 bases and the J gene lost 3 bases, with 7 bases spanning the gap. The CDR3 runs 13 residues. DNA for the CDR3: TGTGCCATCAGTGAGAGGCGGGAAGAGACCCAGTACTTC. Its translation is CAISERREETQYF.

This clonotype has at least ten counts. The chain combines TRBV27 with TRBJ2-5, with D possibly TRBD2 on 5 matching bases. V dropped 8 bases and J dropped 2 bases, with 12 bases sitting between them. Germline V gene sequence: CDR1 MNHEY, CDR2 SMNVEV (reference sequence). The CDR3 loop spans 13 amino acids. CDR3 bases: TGTGCCAGCCGAGGGCTCGTACAAGAGACCCAGTACTTC. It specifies CASRGLVQETQYF.

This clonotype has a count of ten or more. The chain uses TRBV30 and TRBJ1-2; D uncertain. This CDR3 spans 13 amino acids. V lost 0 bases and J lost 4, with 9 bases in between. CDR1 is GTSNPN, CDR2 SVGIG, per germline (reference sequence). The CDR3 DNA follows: TGTGCCTGGAGTGTAAACAGCCTCTATGGCTACACCTTC. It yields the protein CAWSVNSLYGYTF.

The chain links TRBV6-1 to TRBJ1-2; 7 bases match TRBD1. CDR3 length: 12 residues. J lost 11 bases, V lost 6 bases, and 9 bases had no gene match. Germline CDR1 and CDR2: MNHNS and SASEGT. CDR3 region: CASSPGTEHYTF. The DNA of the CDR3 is TGTGCCAGCAGCCCCGGGACAGAACATTACACCTTC.

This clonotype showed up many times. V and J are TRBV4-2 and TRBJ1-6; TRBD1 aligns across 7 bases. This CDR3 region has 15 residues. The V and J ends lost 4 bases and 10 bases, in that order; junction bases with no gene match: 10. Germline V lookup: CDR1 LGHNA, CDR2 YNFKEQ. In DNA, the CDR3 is TGTGCCAGCAGCCCCGGAGACAGGGATGGATCACCCCTCCACTTT. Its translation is CASSPGDRDGSPLHF.

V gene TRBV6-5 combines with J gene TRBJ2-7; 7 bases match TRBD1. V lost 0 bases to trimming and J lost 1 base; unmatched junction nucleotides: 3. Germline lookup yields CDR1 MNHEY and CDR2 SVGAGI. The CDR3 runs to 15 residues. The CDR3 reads CASSYSSGQSYEQYF. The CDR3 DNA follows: TGTGCCAGCAGTTACTCGTCGGGACAGTCCTACGAGCAGTACTTC.

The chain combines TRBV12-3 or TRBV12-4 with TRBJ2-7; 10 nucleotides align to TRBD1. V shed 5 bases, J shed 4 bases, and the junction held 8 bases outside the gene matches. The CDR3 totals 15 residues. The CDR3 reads CASSRSGTGDYEQYF. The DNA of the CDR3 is TGTGCCAGCAGTCGGTCCGGGACAGGGGATTACGAGCAGTACTTC.

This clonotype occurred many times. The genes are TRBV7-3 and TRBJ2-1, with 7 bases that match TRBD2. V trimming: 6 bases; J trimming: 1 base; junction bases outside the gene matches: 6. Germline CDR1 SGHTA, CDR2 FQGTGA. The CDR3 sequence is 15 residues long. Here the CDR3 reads CASSARLASYNEQFF. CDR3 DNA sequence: TGTGCCAGCAGTGCCAGACTAGCTTCCTACAATGAGCAGTTCTTC.

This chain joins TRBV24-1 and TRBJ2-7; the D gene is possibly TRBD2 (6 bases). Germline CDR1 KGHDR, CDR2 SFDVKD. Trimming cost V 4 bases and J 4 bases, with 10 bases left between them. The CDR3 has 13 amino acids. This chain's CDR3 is CATSELAGYEQYF. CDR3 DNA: TGTGCCACCAGTGAACTAGCTGGGTACGAGCAGTACTTC.